The clone carrying this T cell receptor beta chain was observed a handful of times. Primers: 60 Vbeta forward and 13 Jbeta reverse. Clones were read by immunoSEQ multiplex PCR, and TCRdb kept only the in-frame ones, dropping some. Of some 140,000 clones in the sample, more than 75% were seen once. The sample originates from a study of cytomegalovirus exposure and HLA in healthy donors. The receptor's source is a female donor in good health and CMV-seronegative. Sequenced input: PBMCs.

CDR3 nucleotides: TGTGCCAGCAGCTCTCTACCTGAAGCTTTCTTT. This gives the protein CASSSLPEAFF. The rearrangement joins TRBV6-6 to TRBJ1-1; no reliable D call. The ends were cut back, 6 bases at V and 6 bases at J, with 8 bases in the middle. Germline CDR1 MNHNY, CDR2 SVGAGI (reference sequence). CDR3 length: 11 residues.